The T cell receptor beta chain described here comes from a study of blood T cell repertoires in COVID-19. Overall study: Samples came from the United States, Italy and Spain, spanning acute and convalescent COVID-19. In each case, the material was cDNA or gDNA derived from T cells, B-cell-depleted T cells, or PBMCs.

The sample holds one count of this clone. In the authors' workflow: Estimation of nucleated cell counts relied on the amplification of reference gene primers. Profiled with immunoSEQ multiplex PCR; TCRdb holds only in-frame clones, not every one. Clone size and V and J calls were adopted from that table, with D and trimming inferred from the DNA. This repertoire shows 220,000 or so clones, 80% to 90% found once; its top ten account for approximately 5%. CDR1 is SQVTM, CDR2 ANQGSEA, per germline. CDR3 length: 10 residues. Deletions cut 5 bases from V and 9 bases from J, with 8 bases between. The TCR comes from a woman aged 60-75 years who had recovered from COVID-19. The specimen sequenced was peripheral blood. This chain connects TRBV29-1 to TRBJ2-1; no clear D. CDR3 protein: CSVQYFEQFF. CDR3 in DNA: TGCAGCGTTCAGTATTTTGAGCAGTTCTTC.